The present entry profiles one TCR beta chain with its context. Clones were read by immunoSEQ multiplex PCR, and TCRdb kept only the in-frame ones, dropping some. Of 90,000 to 120,000 clones detected, just under 95% appear once; the ten largest clones hold roughly 5%. V was pared by 5 bases and J by 2 bases, with 22 bases between. CDR1 is SGHRS, CDR2 YFSETQ, per germline. The CDR3 has 18 amino acids. The data belong to a study of blood T cell repertoires in COVID-19. Sequenced input: peripheral blood. The TCR comes from a man between 65 and 80 years old with acute or convalescent COVID-19. The chain couples TRBV5-1 to TRBJ1-4; perhaps TRBD1 as D (6 bases). In DNA, the CDR3 is TGCGCCAGCAGAGGGGGGAGCAGGGCGGGAGCGACTAATGAAAAACTGTTTTTT. This encodes CASRGGSRAGATNEKLFF.